The 13 T cell receptor beta chains below come from one sample, sequenced in a study of technical replicates of blood from a handful of donors. Libraries were prepared by immunoSEQ multiplex PCR; TCRdb keeps only in-frame clonotypes and omits some of them. The sample has approximately 79,000 clones, 85% to 95% seen once. Input material: T cells isolated from PBMCs. Receptors were obtained from a human donor in good health.

The chain employs TRBV4-1 and TRBJ2-7; possible D gene TRBD2, 6 bases. The CDR3 covers 14 residues. The germline V and J ends were trimmed by 3 bases and 5 bases, with 14 bases remaining between them. Germline lookup yields CDR1 MGHRA and CDR2 YSYEKL. The CDR3 coding sequence is TGCGCCAGCAGCCAGCTCCAGACTAGGAACGAGCAGTACTTC. The encoded protein is CASSQLQTRNEQYF.

V and J are TRBV19 and TRBJ2-2; 7 bases are a match to TRBD1. The CDR3 has 15 residues. In germline, CDR1 is LNHDA, CDR2 SQIVND (reference sequence). V lost 8 bases and J lost 4; bases outside the gene matches: 10. The CDR3 spells CASALTYRGTGELFF. As DNA, the CDR3 is TGTGCCAGTGCCCTAACCTACAGGGGCACCGGGGAGCTGTTTTTT.

The chain carries TRBV7-3 and TRBJ2-5; 7 nucleotides line up with TRBD1. The CDR3 is 13 residues long. CDR1 and CDR2 from the germline V gene are SGHTA and FQGTGA. The V gene end was trimmed by 4 bases and the J gene end by 5 bases; junction bases not matched to a gene: 4. The CDR3 sequence is CASSSGQWETQYF. The CDR3, as DNA: TGTGCCAGCAGCTCGGGACAGTGGGAGACCCAGTACTTC.

CDR3 sequence: CASSHGQEAFF. In DNA form, the CDR3 reads TGTGCCAGCAGCCACGGACAGGAAGCTTTCTTT. This chain uses TRBV4-2 with TRBJ1-1, with D perhaps matching TRBD1 (6 bases). Trimming removed 3 bases from V and 8 bases from J, with 7 bases in between. The CDR3 length is 11 residues. Germline CDR1 is LGHNA and CDR2 is YNFKEQ.

The V call is TRBV19, the J call TRBJ2-4, with D perhaps matching TRBD2 (6 bases). V lost 1 base to trimming and J lost 6 bases, with 10 bases between them. CDR1 and CDR2 (germline): LNHDA, SQIVND (reference sequence). The CDR3 length is 14 residues. CDR3 sequence reads: CASSIGRDGNIQYF. CDR3 bases: TGTGCCAGTAGTATAGGGCGGGACGGAAACATTCAGTACTTC.

The V and J genes are TRBV18 and TRBJ2-5; TRBD2 might be the D (7 bases). The germline CDR1 and CDR2 sequences are KGHSH and LQKENI. V was trimmed by 3 bases and J by 3 bases, leaving 11 bases between them. The CDR3 contains 14 residues. CDR3 sequence (DNA): TGTGCCAGCTCACCGGGGGCGGGAGAAGAGACCCAGTACTTC. This codes for CASSPGAGEETQYF.

This CDR3 is CASSSWNTEAFF. CDR3 DNA: TGTGCCAGCAGCTCTTGGAACACTGAAGCTTTCTTT. The rearrangement links TRBV9 to TRBJ1-1, with unresolved D. CDR1 and CDR2 (germline): SGDLS, YYNGEE. The CDR3 contains 12 residues. The V end was cut by 4 bases, the J end by 1 base, with 5 bases between. The full variable domain, completed using reference TRBV9 and TRBJ1-1, is DSGVTQTPKHLITATGQRVTLRCSPRSGDLSVYWYQQSLDQGLQFLIQYYNGEERAKGNILERFSAQQFPDLHSELNLSSLELGDSALYFCASSSWNTEAFFGQGTRLTVV.

This chain links TRBV7-7 with TRBJ2-1; 13 positions match TRBD2. CDR1 is SSHAT, CDR2 FNYEAQ, per germline (reference sequence). V gave up 6 bases and J gave up 5 bases; unmatched junction bases: 7. CDR3 length equals 16 residues. In nucleotides, the CDR3 is TGTGCCAGCAGTAATCCCGGGACTAGCGGGAACAATGAGCAGTTCTTC. This sequence encodes CASSNPGTSGNNEQFF.

This chain uses TRBV5-1 with TRBJ2-2; tentative D call: TRBD2 (5 bases). The germline CDR1 and CDR2 sequences are SGHRS and YFSETQ. The CDR3 contains 14 residues. V was cut by 0 bases and J by 5 bases, with 8 bases left in between. The DNA for the CDR3 is TGCGCCAGCAGCTTGGTCTCGGGGACCGGGGAGCTGTTTTTT. Amino acids: CASSLVSGTGELFF.

The DNA of the CDR3 is TGTGCCAGCAGTTCCGGGACATCGTTTCGTGGCTACACCTTC. This gives the protein CASSSGTSFRGYTF. V and J are TRBV27 and TRBJ1-2; tentatively, D is TRBD1 (6 bases). Germline V CDR1 and CDR2: MNHEY, SMNVEV (reference sequence). There are 14 residues in the CDR3. V lost 4 bases and J 7 bases, leaving 16 bases between the germline ends.

V usage is TRBV27 and J usage is TRBJ2-2; D might be TRBD2 (5 bases). CDR1 is MNHEY, CDR2 SMNVEV, per germline (reference sequence). The CDR3 is 15 amino acids. V lost 6 bases, J lost 0 bases, and 11 bases lay in between. CDR3 bases: TGTGCCAGCAGATCAGTGGGAGCGAACACCGGGGAGCTGTTTTTT. Its translation is CASRSVGANTGELFF.

The chain combines TRBV15 with TRBJ2-3; perhaps TRBD2 as D (6 bases). Germline values: CDR1 LNHNV, CDR2 YYDKDF (reference sequence). V lost 0 bases and J 0 bases, leaving 7 bases between the germline ends. The CDR3 is made up of 15 amino acids. Here the CDR3 DNA reads TGTGCCACCAGCAGAGATCGGGGGAGCACAGATACGCAGTATTTT. This gives the protein CATSRDRGSTDTQYF.

V gene TRBV4-2 combines with J gene TRBJ2-2; no clear D. This CDR3 is built from 14 residues. Germline lookup yields CDR1 LGHNA and CDR2 YNFKEQ. V lost 6 bases and J lost 0, with 8 bases in between. CDR3 nucleotides: TGTGCCAGCAGTCTTAGCACGAACACCGGGGAGCTGTTTTTT. This sequence encodes CASSLSTNTGELFF.